The present entry profiles one TCR beta chain with its context. The antigen is undetermined. Trimming removed 5 bases at V and 2 bases at J, with 16 bases between. Germline-derived CDR1 and CDR2 are SGHTA and FQGNSA. This CDR3 region has 15 residues. Clones were sequenced by immunoSEQ multiplex PCR, and TCRdb holds only the in-frame ones, with some missing. Of about 75,000 clones in the sample, around nine tenths are singletons; the top ten hold more than 0.3%. This entry belongs to a study of OX40 agonist ivuxolimab in advanced cancers. Findings and limits, study-wide: Both blood CD4+ and CD8+ T cells showed clonal growth by week 6 at 0.1 to 3.0 mg/kg. It was not determined which antigens were specifically recognized by the peripheral T cells that had undergone clonal expansion. Clonal expansion in partial responders at 0.1-3.0 mg/kg ranked among the lowest.

The sequence came from an adult with an advanced solid tumor such as melanoma, head and neck, liver or kidney cancer. The sample was CD4+ or CD8+ T cells sorted from blood, taken in a trial of the OX40 agonist ivuxolimab. The chain employs TRBV7-2 and TRBJ2-7; D unclear. In DNA, the CDR3 is TGTGCCAGCAGCCCAAGCCGGGCAGCGACCTACGAGCAGTACTTC. Protein product: CASSPSRAATYEQYF.